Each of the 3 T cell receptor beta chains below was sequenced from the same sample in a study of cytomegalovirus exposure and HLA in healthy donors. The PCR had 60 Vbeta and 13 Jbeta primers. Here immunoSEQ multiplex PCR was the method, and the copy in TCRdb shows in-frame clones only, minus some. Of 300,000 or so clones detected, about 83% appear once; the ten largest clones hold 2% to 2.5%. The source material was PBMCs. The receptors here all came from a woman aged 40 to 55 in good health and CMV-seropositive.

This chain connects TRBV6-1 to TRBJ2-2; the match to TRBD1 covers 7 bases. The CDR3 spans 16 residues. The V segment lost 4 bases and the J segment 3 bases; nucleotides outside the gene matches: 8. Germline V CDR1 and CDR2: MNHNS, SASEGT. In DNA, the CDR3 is TGTGCCAGCAGTGCCCCGGGGACAGCTTACACCGGGGAGCTGTTTTTT. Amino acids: CASSAPGTAYTGELFF.

The DNA for the CDR3 is TGTGCCAGCAGCTTAGGGGGACTAGCGGGAGCGGAGACCCAGTACTTC. This gives the protein CASSLGGLAGAETQYF. The chain couples TRBV7-2 to TRBJ2-5; 14 bases map to TRBD2. The CDR3 extends over 16 amino acids. Trimming removed 1 base from V and 5 bases from J; junction bases left unmatched: 3. CDR1 and CDR2 from the germline V gene are SGHTA and FQGNSA.

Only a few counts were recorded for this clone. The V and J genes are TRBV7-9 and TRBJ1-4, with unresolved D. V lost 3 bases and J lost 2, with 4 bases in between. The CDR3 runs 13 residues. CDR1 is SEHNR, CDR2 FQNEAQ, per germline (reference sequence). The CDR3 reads CASSFGTNEKLFF. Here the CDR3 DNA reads TGTGCCAGCAGCTTCGGGACTAATGAAAAACTGTTTTTT.